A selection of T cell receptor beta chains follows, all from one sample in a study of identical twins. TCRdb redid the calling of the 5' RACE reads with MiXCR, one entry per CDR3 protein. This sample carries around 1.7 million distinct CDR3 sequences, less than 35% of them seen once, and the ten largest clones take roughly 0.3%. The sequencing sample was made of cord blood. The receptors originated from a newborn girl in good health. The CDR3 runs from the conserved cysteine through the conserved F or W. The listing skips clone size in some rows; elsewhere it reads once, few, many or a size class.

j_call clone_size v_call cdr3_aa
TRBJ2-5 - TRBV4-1 CASGGVKETQYF
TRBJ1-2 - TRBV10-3 CAIRTGWPYYGHTF
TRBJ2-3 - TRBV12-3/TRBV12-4 CASSFRGMSTDMQYF
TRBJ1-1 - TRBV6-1 CASERGQNTEAFF
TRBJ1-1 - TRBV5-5 CASSLGVREHTEAFF
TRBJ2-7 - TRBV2 CASSESGGFSYNEQYF
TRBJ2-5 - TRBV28 CASTTWINPETQYF
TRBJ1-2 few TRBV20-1 CSASWGQGGGYTF
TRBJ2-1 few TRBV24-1 CATSNPGHSYNEQFF
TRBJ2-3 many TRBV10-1 CASRSGVTDTQYF
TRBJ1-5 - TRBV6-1 CASSARDRNQPQHF
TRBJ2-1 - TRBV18 CASSPRGQGGEQFF
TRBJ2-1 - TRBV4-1 CAGSQERNKGTGGFYEQFF
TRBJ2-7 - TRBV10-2 CASSDQGGGYYEQYF
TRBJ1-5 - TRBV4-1 CASSPLTNLNQPQHF
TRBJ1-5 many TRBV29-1 CSVGPGDSNQPQHF
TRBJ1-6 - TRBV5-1 CASSVGQNNSPLHF
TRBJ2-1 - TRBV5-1 CASSSVAGGIYNEQFF
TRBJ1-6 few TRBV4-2 CASSQTDRSSYNSPLHF
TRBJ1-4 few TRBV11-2 CASSPLAGSRNEKLFF